One and the same sample provided the 10 T cell receptor beta chains below, sequenced in a study of lung T cells in sarcoidosis with Löfgren's syndrome (dated by TCRdb to the late 2010s). Sequencing was carried out with an Illumina MiSeq. TCRdb cleaned the public reads at Q25 with fastp, built clones with MiXCR and kept in-frame beta chains. Rows merge per CDR3 protein into single entries with the most common DNA and genes. This sample gives 9,400 or so distinct CDR3 sequences in total; 15% to 20% of them show up just once. Roughly 7% of the sample lies in the top ten. The source material was CD4+ T cells from bronchoalveolar lavage. The receptors were sampled from a human donor with sarcoidosis (Löfgren's syndrome or another form), or a control subject (not recorded which).

This clonotype was detected ten times or more. J is TRBJ2-1 and V is TRBV24-1; D gene uncertain. Trimming removed 9 bases from V and 5 bases from J, with 19 bases in between. The CDR3 has 15 residues. The V gene's germline CDR1 is KGHDR and CDR2 SFDVKD. The CDR3 region is CATGSSTPTNNEQFF. CDR3 DNA sequence: TGTGCCACCGGAAGTAGCACCCCCACCAACAATGAGCAGTTCTTC.

Judged by abundance, this clonotype is medium-sized (0.01 to 0.1%). This rearrangement joins TRBV7-2 to TRBJ1-4, with TRBD1 as a possible D gene (6 bases). The CDR3 consists of 15 residues. CDR1 and CDR2 from the germline V gene are SGHTA and FQGNSA. Trimming shortened V by 2 bases and J by 1 base, and 8 bases separated the two germline ends. The CDR3 loop reads CASSLRGKTNEKLFF. In DNA, the CDR3 is TGTGCCAGCAGCTTAAGGGGGAAAACTAATGAAAAACTGTTTTTT. The complete variable domain, with remaining parts taken from reference TRBV7-2 and TRBJ1-4, reads GAGVSQSPSNKVTEKGKDVELRCDPISGHTALYWYRQSLGQGLEFLIYFQGNSAPDKSGLPSDRFSAERTGGSVSTLTIQRTQQEDSAVYLCASSLRGKTNEKLFFGSGTQLSVL.

This clonotype was recorded many times. This chain links TRBV18 with TRBJ1-5; unclear D gene. V shed 3 bases and J shed 5 bases, with 5 bases lying between them. This CDR3 comprises 12 residues. Germline V gene lookup returns CDR1 KGHSH and CDR2 LQKENI. CDR3 bases: TGTGCCAGCTCACCCTCGGATCAGCCCCAGCATTTT. Translated, it gives CASSPSDQPQHF.

V gene TRBV3-1 combines with J gene TRBJ1-1; possible D gene TRBD1, 5 bases. Per the germline V gene, CDR1 is LGHDT and CDR2 is YNNKEL (reference sequence). V dropped 1 base and J dropped 0 bases, with 9 bases sitting between them. CDR3 length equals 15 residues. CDR3 DNA: TGTGCCAGCAGCCAAGGACAGCTCATGAACACTGAAGCTTTCTTT. Translation: CASSQGQLMNTEAFF.

This clonotype was counted many times. The V and J genes are TRBV5-1 and TRBJ2-3, with D unresolved. This CDR3 spans 15 amino acids. The ends were cut back, 0 bases at V and 2 bases at J, with 10 bases in the middle. Germline V gene lookup returns CDR1 SGHRS and CDR2 YFSETQ. The CDR3 is CASSLEGFSTDTQYF. Here the CDR3 DNA reads TGCGCCAGCAGCTTGGAAGGCTTTTCCACAGATACGCAGTATTTT.

This clonotype has ten or more counts. V gene TRBV20-1 combines with J gene TRBJ2-6; unclear D gene. This CDR3 is 14 amino acids long. With 0 bases removed from V and 0 bases from J, the gap between germline ends came to 3 bases. Per the germline V gene, CDR1 is DFQATT and CDR2 is SNEGSKA (reference sequence). The CDR3 loop reads CSARENSGANVLTF. The CDR3 DNA is TGCAGTGCTAGAGAGAACTCTGGGGCCAACGTCCTGACTTTC.

This clonotype qualifies as medium-sized. The gene calls are TRBV12-5 and TRBJ1-3; D remains ambiguous. The CDR3 loop spans 12 amino acids. The V end lost 4 bases, the J end lost 3 bases, and 4 bases lay between the germline ends. CDR1 is LGHNT, CDR2 FRNRAP, per germline. This CDR3 is CASGSDGNTIYF. The CDR3 region has the DNA TGTGCTAGTGGTTCAGATGGAAACACCATATATTTT.

This clonotype was counted at least ten times. The chain carries TRBV4-2 and TRBJ2-2, with a tentative D call TRBD1 (5 bases). Germline V gene lookup returns CDR1 LGHNA and CDR2 YNFKEQ. The CDR3 contains 16 residues. V lost 0 bases and J lost 7, with 15 bases in between. The CDR3 spells CASSQDQSGIGGELFF. In DNA form, the CDR3 reads TGTGCCAGCAGCCAAGATCAGTCAGGGATCGGCGGGGAGCTGTTTTTT.

Relative to its sample, this clonotype is medium-sized. V usage is TRBV27 and J usage is TRBJ2-3, with D perhaps assigned TRBD1 or TRBD2 (5 bases each). The CDR3 length is 15 residues. CDR1 MNHEY and CDR2 SMNVEV come from the germline V gene (reference sequence). The V end was cut by 8 bases, the J end by 0 bases, with 15 bases between. The CDR3 sequence: CASAPVGGSTDTQYF. CDR3 sequence (DNA): TGTGCCAGCGCGCCGGTTGGGGGTAGCACAGATACGCAGTATTTT.

The rearrangement uses TRBV27 and TRBJ2-3; 13 nucleotides line up with TRBD2. The V and J ends lost 8 bases and 3 bases, in that order; junction bases with no gene match: 8. The CDR3 contains 16 residues. Germline lookup yields CDR1 MNHEY and CDR2 SMNVEV (reference sequence). CDR3 region: CASGQLAGGRTDTQYF. CDR3 DNA sequence: TGTGCCAGCGGTCAACTAGCGGGAGGGAGGACAGATACGCAGTATTTT.